What follows are 30 T cell receptor beta chains derived from one specimen sequenced in a study of T cells after yellow fever vaccination. A single record per CDR3 protein comes from TCRdb applying MiXCR to the 5' RACE reads. Seen here are around 600,000 distinct CDR3 sequences, 9% to 15% observed once, and the top ten hold 14% to 15%. The starting material was PBMCs, obtained on the day of the yellow fever booster vaccination. Receptors were obtained from a man under 40 who received the YFV17D yellow fever vaccine.

In its sample, this clonotype was seen a few times. The rearrangement uses TRBV4-3 and TRBJ2-1; 11 bases line up with TRBD2. V lost 3 bases to trimming and J lost 3 bases; unmatched junction nucleotides: 4. CDR3 length: 16 amino acids. Germline CDR1 reads LGHNA; CDR2 reads YSLEER. CDR3 loop: CASSHLLAGVYNEQFF. CDR3 coding DNA: TGCGCCAGCAGCCATCTACTAGCGGGAGTCTACAATGAGCAGTTCTTC.

A few counts support this clonotype. The chain has TRBV18 and TRBJ2-7; 8 positions agree with TRBD2. V was pared by 3 bases and J by 3 bases, with 16 bases of the junction left unmatched. CDR1 KGHSH and CDR2 LQKENI come from the germline V gene. The CDR3 totals 18 residues. CDR3 residues: CASSPDYGLAGGFYEQYF. CDR3 sequence (DNA): TGTGCCAGCTCACCCGACTACGGGTTGGCGGGAGGATTCTACGAGCAGTACTTC.

In its sample, this clonotype was seen a few times. The genes are TRBV5-6 and TRBJ2-2, with D uncertain. CDR1 and CDR2 (germline): SGHDT, YYEEEE. The CDR3 covers 14 residues. Trimming took off 4 bases at V and 3 bases at J, with 10 bases between the two ends. The chain's CDR3 is CASSDAPDTGELFF. DNA for the CDR3: TGTGCCAGCAGCGACGCCCCCGACACCGGGGAGCTGTTTTTT.

This clonotype was observed a handful of times. In nucleotides, the CDR3 is TGCGCCAGCAGCTTGGACCCGAGCAATGAGCAGTTCTTC. Amino acids: CASSLDPSNEQFF. This sequence joins TRBV5-1 and TRBJ2-1, with unresolved D. Trimming pared 0 bases from V and 6 bases from J, leaving 7 bases between. The CDR3 consists of 13 residues. CDR1 and CDR2 (germline): SGHRS, YFSETQ.

Only a few counts were recorded for this clonotype. V is TRBV5-6 and J is TRBJ2-6; no reliable D call. Germline CDR1 SGHDT, CDR2 YYEEEE. V was cut by 0 bases and J by 0 bases, with 10 bases left in between. The CDR3 has 17 residues. Here the CDR3 DNA reads TGTGCCAGCAGCTTGGACCCCGTGGGCTCTGGGGCCAACGTCCTGACTTTC. Translated: CASSLDPVGSGANVLTF.

This clonotype was detected a few times. This rearrangement joins TRBV6-2 or TRBV6-3 to TRBJ2-1; no reliable D call. CDR1 MNHEY and CDR2 SVGEGT come from the germline V gene. CDR3 length equals 12 residues. V shed 4 bases and J shed 9 bases, with 10 bases lying between them. In nucleotides, the CDR3 is TGTGCCAGCAGTTTCCCAATTGGTGAGCAGTTCTTC. It specifies CASSFPIGEQFF.

The chain combines TRBV20-1 with TRBJ2-1; no reliable D call. Germline lookup yields CDR1 DFQATT and CDR2 SNEGSKA (reference sequence). V was clipped by 5 bases and J by 6 bases, with 11 bases between them. The CDR3 extends over 12 amino acids. The CDR3 loop is CSAPQVSNEQFF. DNA of the CDR3: TGCAGTGCTCCCCAAGTGAGCAATGAGCAGTTCTTC.

This clonotype was seen more than once but under ten times. The V gene is TRBV12-3 or TRBV12-4, the J gene TRBJ2-5, with TRBD2 matching 10 bases. The V gene end was trimmed by 2 bases and the J gene end by 9 bases; junction bases not matched to a gene: 3. The CDR3 has 13 amino acids. Here the CDR3 reads CASSLRLAGAQYF. Written as DNA, the CDR3 is TGTGCCAGCAGTTTAAGGCTAGCGGGAGCCCAGTACTTC.

This clonotype was seen a few times. V usage is TRBV4-2 and J usage is TRBJ2-7, with TRBD2 identical over 7 bases. This CDR3 contains 17 residues. The V segment lost 0 bases and the J segment 1 base; nucleotides outside the gene matches: 9. CDR1 and CDR2 from the germline V gene are LGHNA and YNFKEQ. CDR3 bases: TGTGCCAGCAGCCAAGACTTGTGGCTAGCGGAATCCTACGAGCAGTACTTC. It translates to CASSQDLWLAESYEQYF.

This clonotype turned up a few times. The V and J genes are TRBV20-1 and TRBJ2-1; D gene ambiguous. Germline-derived CDR1 and CDR2 are DFQATT and SNEGSKA (reference sequence). V shed 6 bases and J shed 3 bases, with 6 bases lying between them. This CDR3 spans 11 amino acids. In nucleotides, the CDR3 is TGCAGTGCCCCGTTCTACAATGAGCAGTTCTTC. This translates into CSAPFYNEQFF.

The rearrangement uses TRBV6-1 and TRBJ2-7; TRBD1 agrees at 10 bases. The trim removed 6 bases at V and 1 base at J, leaving 6 bases unmatched. This CDR3 contains 15 residues. The V gene's germline CDR1 is MNHNS and CDR2 SASEGT. CDR3 DNA: TGTGCCAGCAGACGACAGGGGGCCGGATCCTACGAGCAGTACTTC. This codes for CASRRQGAGSYEQYF.

V gene TRBV3-1 combines with J gene TRBJ2-1; D may match TRBD1 or TRBD2 (5 bases each). The germline V and J ends were trimmed by 4 bases and 5 bases, with 12 bases remaining between them. The CDR3 contains 14 residues. Germline CDR1 and CDR2: LGHDT and YNNKEL (reference sequence). CDR3 protein: CASSPRDGDNEQFF. In nucleotides, the CDR3 is TGTGCCAGCAGCCCCCGGGACGGAGACAATGAGCAGTTCTTC.

The sample holds a few counts of this clonotype. The rearrangement joins TRBV5-1 to TRBJ1-1, with D maybe TRBD1 (5 bases). Germline-derived CDR1 and CDR2 are SGHRS and YFSETQ. Trimming took 6 bases from V and 4 from J, leaving 16 bases between them. The CDR3 sequence is 14 residues long. CDR3 nucleotides: TGCGCCAGCACACCCAGGGACTTGGGCACTGAAGCTTTCTTT. It translates to CASTPRDLGTEAFF.

This clonotype was seen a few times. The V call is TRBV4-3, the J call TRBJ2-3; 8 positions match TRBD2. Germline V gene lookup returns CDR1 LGHNA and CDR2 YSLEER. The CDR3 contains 17 residues. J gave up 5 bases and V 3 bases, and 13 bases lay outside the gene matches. The CDR3 nucleotides are TGCGCCAGCAGCCACTCCGATTTCGGGAGGGCCGTAGATACGCAGTATTTT. This gives the protein CASSHSDFGRAVDTQYF.

V usage is TRBV3-1 and J usage is TRBJ2-3; 9 positions agree with TRBD2. This CDR3 is 15 amino acids long. Looked up from germline, CDR1 is LGHDT and CDR2 is YNNKEL (reference sequence). J was trimmed by 6 bases and V by 5 bases; bases with no gene match: 9. CDR3 nucleotide sequence: TGTGCCAGCAGCACGACTAGCGGACTAGGGGATACGCAGTATTTT. This translates into CASSTTSGLGDTQYF.

In its sample, this clonotype was seen many times. V gene TRBV9 combines with J gene TRBJ2-7; 7 nucleotides line up with TRBD1. Germline CDR1 SGDLS, CDR2 YYNGEE. This CDR3 contains 13 residues. V was pared by 5 bases and J by 2 bases, with 4 bases of the junction left unmatched. In DNA, the CDR3 is TGTGCCAGCAGTCGACAGGGTACCTACGAGCAGTACTTC. Protein: CASSRQGTYEQYF.

This clonotype was seen only a few times. V is TRBV2 and J is TRBJ2-3, with 8 bases matching TRBD2. The CDR3 is made up of 15 amino acids. Germline-derived CDR1 and CDR2 are SNHLY and FYNNEI. V shed 6 bases and J 3 bases; nucleotides not matched to a gene: 8. The CDR3: CASSAEGTRTDTQYF. DNA for the CDR3: TGTGCCAGCAGCGCGGAGGGGACTAGAACAGATACGCAGTATTTT.

This clonotype came up many times. V is TRBV3-1 and J is TRBJ2-2; D call uncertain. CDR1 and CDR2 (germline): LGHDT, YNNKEL (reference sequence). The ends were cut back, 1 base at V and 3 bases at J, with 9 bases in the middle. The CDR3 contains 15 residues. The CDR3 sequence: CASSQGNSYTGELFF. CDR3 nucleotide sequence: TGTGCCAGCAGCCAAGGCAACAGCTACACCGGGGAGCTGTTTTTT.

This clonotype showed up just a few times. The gene calls are TRBV25-1 and TRBJ1-1; TRBD1 aligns across 7 bases. Germline assignment: CDR1 MGHDK and CDR2 SYGVNS. The CDR3 runs 12 residues. J gave up 11 bases and V 1 base, and 4 bases lay outside the gene matches. This CDR3 is CASSEWRGLAFF. The CDR3 DNA reads as TGTGCCAGCAGTGAATGGAGGGGGCTGGCTTTCTTT.

The chain has TRBV5-1 and TRBJ2-5; D perhaps matches TRBD2 (7 bases). CDR1 SGHRS and CDR2 YFSETQ come from the germline V gene. This CDR3 contains 15 residues. V was shortened by 2 bases and J by 5 bases, with 16 bases between the two germline ends. The CDR3 nucleotides read TGCGCCAGCAGCTTCAAGGGGGGGCGTGGGGAGACCCAGTACTTC. This codes for CASSFKGGRGETQYF. Full variable domain (outside the CDR3, taken from reference TRBV5-1 and TRBJ2-5): KAGVTQTPRYLIKTRGQQVTLSCSPISGHRSVSWYQQTPGQGLQFLFEYFSETQRNKGNFPGRFSGRQFSNSRSEMNVSTLELGDSALYLCASSFKGGRGETQYFGPGTRLLVL.

This clonotype came up a few times. V is TRBV2 and J is TRBJ2-7; no definite D call. The CDR3 is 15 residues long. Germline values: CDR1 SNHLY, CDR2 FYNNEI. V shed 5 bases and J shed 5 bases, with 19 bases lying between them. CDR3 loop: CASSISGPLGNEQYF. The DNA for the CDR3 is TGTGCCAGCAGTATAAGTGGGCCCTTGGGAAACGAGCAGTACTTC. The whole variable domain, remainder taken from reference TRBV2 and TRBJ2-7, is EPEVTQTPSHQVTQMGQEVILRCVPISNHLYFYWYRQILGQKVEFLVSFYNNEISEKSEIFDDQFSVERPDGSNFTLKIRSTKLEDSAMYFCASSISGPLGNEQYFGPGTRLTVT.

The gene calls are TRBV9 and TRBJ2-2; D possibly corresponds to TRBD1 (6 bases). The ends were cut back, 3 bases at V and 7 bases at J, with 16 bases in the middle. The germline V gene has CDR1 SGDLS and CDR2 YYNGEE. The CDR3 runs to 15 residues. The CDR3 coding sequence is TGTGCCAGCAGCGAAAGACAGGACGGGTACGGGGAGCTGTTTTTT. It codes for CASSERQDGYGELFF.

This chain joins TRBV12-3 or TRBV12-4 and TRBJ1-5, with D perhaps TRBD1 (6 bases). This CDR3 spans 14 amino acids. The V gene lost 2 bases and the J gene lost 6 bases, with 11 bases spanning the gap. CDR3 in amino acids: CASSLSGAAQPQHF. Written as DNA, the CDR3 is TGTGCCAGCAGTTTATCAGGGGCAGCTCAGCCCCAGCATTTT.

This clonotype was counted only a few times. The chain employs TRBV6-5 and TRBJ2-7; 7 positions match TRBD1. After removal of 0 bases from V and 4 bases from J, the junction contained 9 bases not matched to a gene. The germline V gene has CDR1 MNHEY and CDR2 SVGAGI. The CDR3 sequence is 16 residues long. CDR3 sequence: CASSYSQGQDQYEQYF. The CDR3 region has the DNA TGTGCCAGCAGTTACTCGCAAGGACAGGATCAGTACGAGCAGTACTTC.

The V and J genes are TRBV10-3 and TRBJ1-1; D gene ambiguous. Trimming took 6 bases from V and 4 from J, leaving 12 bases between them. Per the germline V gene, CDR1 is ENHRY and CDR2 is SYGVKD. The CDR3 sequence is 13 residues long. The DNA of the CDR3 is TGTGCCATCAGCTACCGACGGGTCACTGAAGCTTTCTTT. Residues: CAISYRRVTEAFF.

V and J are TRBV20-1 and TRBJ2-1, with 10 bases aligning to TRBD2. Looked up from germline, CDR1 is DFQATT and CDR2 is SNEGSKA (reference sequence). Losses at the gene ends were 5 bases for V and 3 bases for J; bases not matched to a gene: 10. The CDR3 runs to 16 residues. CDR3 protein: CSAQTPSGRDYNEQFF. CDR3 DNA sequence: TGCAGTGCTCAAACCCCCAGCGGGAGGGACTACAATGAGCAGTTCTTC.

The gene calls are TRBV7-9 and TRBJ2-7; D is perhaps TRBD1 (5 bases). Germline CDR1 SEHNR, CDR2 FQNEAQ (reference sequence). This CDR3 spans 15 amino acids. Trimming cost V 5 bases and J 0 bases, with 14 bases left between them. This CDR3 reads CASSLDSQSSYEQYF. CDR3 sequence (DNA): TGTGCCAGCAGCCTTGACAGTCAAAGCTCCTACGAGCAGTACTTC.

This clonotype was counted at least ten times. The V call is TRBV3-1, the J call TRBJ2-7; 7 nucleotides match TRBD2. The V gene's germline CDR1 is LGHDT and CDR2 YNNKEL (reference sequence). Trimming cost V 4 bases and J 3 bases; bases outside gene matches: 15. The CDR3 spans 17 residues. The CDR3 spells CASSRRSMLAEVYEQYF. DNA for the CDR3: TGTGCCAGCAGCCGACGCTCGATGCTAGCGGAGGTCTACGAGCAGTACTTC.

The V call is TRBV15, the J call TRBJ2-1; D gene uncertain. CDR3 size: 14 residues. From germline, CDR1 is LNHNV and CDR2 YYDKDF (reference sequence). The V end was cut by 0 bases, the J end by 8 bases, with 11 bases between. CDR3 DNA sequence: TGTGCCACCAGCAGAGATCGAGCGCAGCATGAGCAGTTCTTC. Amino acids: CATSRDRAQHEQFF.

This clonotype was recorded many times. The V gene is TRBV9, the J gene TRBJ1-1, with D possibly TRBD1 on 6 matching bases. Germline CDR1 and CDR2: SGDLS and YYNGEE. With 7 bases removed from V and 3 bases from J, the gap between germline ends came to 13 bases. The CDR3 is 13 residues long. DNA for the CDR3: TGTGCCAGCGGGTTCTCAGGGGACACTGAAGCTTTCTTT. It specifies CASGFSGDTEAFF.